This T cell receptor (beta chain) was identified in a study of T cell repertoires in cytomegalovirus infection. Background on the study: HLA-C-restricted CMV epitopes, recently identified, and well-studied HLA-B-restricted ones were used by the study.

Germline V lookup: CDR1 ENHRY, CDR2 SYGVKD. Trimming left V 3 bases short and J 6 bases short, with 9 bases between. This CDR3 is 12 amino acids long. This clonotype was observed a few times. What it recognizes is unknown. TCRdb re-called the reads with MiXCR, one entry per CDR3 protein. The sample carries 110,000 or so distinct CDR3 sequences, 30% to 35% recorded once. Findings and limits, study-wide: The study found HLA-C-restricted CMV-specific TCR beta clonotypes dominating the ex vivo response.

This sample comprised CD8+ T cells from cultured PBMCs, obtained from culture after CMV antigen stimulation. This sequence joins TRBV10-3 and TRBJ2-7, with TRBD2 as a possible D gene (7 bases). This sequence was found in a human donor in good health (CMV status not recorded). Some clones in this sample may be carry-over from other donors' samples. The CDR3 is CAISEGGGEQYF. CDR3 in DNA: TGTGCCATCAGTGAAGGGGGGGGCGAGCAGTACTTC.